This TCR beta chain was documented in a study of blood T cells in healthy people across ages. Study-level results: Naive T cell percentage strongly correlated with TCR beta diversity.

Donor samples were obtained from healthy Caucasian individuals from Russia, aged about 6 to 100. Primed by a sample-barcoded 5' primer and a J-beta primer mix, a second PCR proceeded for roughly 6 to 12 cycles. TCRdb used MiXCR to reprocess the 5' RACE reads, holding one entry per CDR3 protein. This sample yields about 970,000 distinct CDR3 sequences, of which roughly 51% are seen a single time; around a fifth belongs to the top ten. Germline-derived CDR1 and CDR2 are MNHNS and SASEGT. J gave up 4 bases and V 8 bases, and 8 bases lay outside the gene matches. The CDR3 runs to 15 residues. Details on this clonotype: Its target is not known.

The sequencing input was blood. The rearrangement links TRBV6-1 to TRBJ2-6; 7 bases line up with TRBD1. The receptor's source is a woman aged 55-70 years in good health. This CDR3 reads CASGKGASGANVLTF. CDR3 sequence (DNA): TGTGCCAGCGGCAAGGGGGCGTCCGGGGCCAACGTCCTGACTTTC.